The T cell receptor (beta chain) under discussion was sequenced for a study of blood T cells in healthy people across ages. The CDR3 is 15 residues long. V shed 6 bases and J 1 base; nucleotides not matched to a gene: 4. Germline V CDR1 and CDR2: ENHRY, SYGVKD. Donors ranged from about 6 to 95 years old and were healthy Caucasians in Russia. Every participating donor contributed around 9.5 milliliters of peripheral blood through a draw. A second PCR of about 7 to 12 cycles used a sample-barcoded 5' primer and a J-beta primer mix. TCRdb re-called the 5' RACE reads through MiXCR, storing one row per CDR3 protein. The table lists about 1.8 million distinct CDR3 sequences, roughly 49% of them singletons.

Sequencing used blood. The sequence was collected from a woman aged 40 to 50 in good health. The chain has TRBV10-3 and TRBJ1-5, with 9 bases fitting TRBD1. This chain's CDR3 is CAISETGGSNQPQHF. DNA for the CDR3: TGTGCCATCAGCGAGACAGGGGGAAGCAATCAGCCCCAGCATTTT.